A selection of T cell receptor beta chains follows, all from one sample in a study of cytomegalovirus exposure and HLA in healthy donors. The table came from immunoSEQ multiplex PCR; TCRdb's copy has only in-frame clones and leaves some out. This sample has 120,000 to 150,000 clones; roughly 80% occur once, and the top ten carry 1.5% to 2%. The sequencing sample was made of PBMCs. Source of these receptors: a female donor in good health and CMV-seronegative. The CDR3 runs from the conserved cysteine through the conserved F or W. Each record gives: D gene, V gene, J gene, clone size, CDR3 protein, CDR3 DNA. D genes are given only for firm matches. Size values are once, few and many counts, or a class for expanded clones, and some rows have none.

TRBD2	TRBV7-8	TRBJ2-3	.	CASSLGVSGGGRDTQYF	TGTGCCAGCAGCTTAGGGGTTTCGGGGGGGGGCCGGGATACGCAGTATTTT
TRBD2	TRBV7-9	TRBJ2-3	.	CASSPTGGDADTQYF	TGTGCCAGCAGCCCTACCGGGGGGGATGCAGATACGCAGTATTTT
TRBD1	TRBV6-5	TRBJ2-7	.	CASSSGTVEQYF	TGTGCCAGCAGTTCCGGGACAGTCGAGCAGTACTTC
.	TRBV5-6	TRBJ1-2	.	CASSLTGVPGRYGYTF	TGTGCCAGCAGCTTGACGGGGGTCCCCGGAAGATATGGCTACACCTTC
TRBD1	TRBV30	TRBJ1-1	.	CAWSVRNRGKAEAFF	TGTGCCTGGAGTGTGAGAAACAGGGGGAAGGCTGAAGCTTTCTTT
TRBD1	TRBV19	TRBJ2-3	.	CASTQGASTDTQYF	TGTGCCAGTACCCAGGGGGCAAGCACAGATACGCAGTATTTT
.	TRBV6-1	TRBJ2-3	.	CASRLVTDTQYF	TGTGCCAGCAGACTAGTCACAGATACGCAGTATTTT
TRBD2	TRBV2	TRBJ2-7	.	CASIAGSSYEQYF	TGTGCCAGTATAGCGGGGAGCTCCTACGAGCAGTACTTC
TRBD1	TRBV18	TRBJ1-1	.	CASSPRPIDRVGAEAFF	TGTGCCAGCTCACCCCGACCGATCGACAGGGTAGGGGCTGAAGCTTTCTTT
.	TRBV6-6	TRBJ1-4	.	CASSYGGGGLNEKLFF	TGTGCCAGCAGTTACGGGGGGGGAGGCCTTAATGAAAAACTGTTTTTT
.	TRBV5-4	TRBJ1-2	.	CASRGGGADGYTF	TGTGCCAGCAGGGGAGGGGGGGCCGATGGCTACACCTTC
TRBD2	TRBV9	TRBJ2-7	.	CASSVVAGGPGEQYF	TGTGCCAGCAGCGTAGTCGCGGGGGGGCCGGGCGAGCAGTACTTC
.	TRBV27	TRBJ2-7	once	CASSRSPPYEQYF	TGTGCCAGCAGCCGGAGCCCGCCCTACGAGCAGTACTTC
.	TRBV14	TRBJ2-3	.	CASSPSQETDTQYF	TGTGCCAGCAGCCCCTCGCAAGAGACAGATACGCAGTATTTT
.	TRBV11-2	TRBJ1-1	.	CASSLVVREAEAFF	TGTGCCAGCAGTTTAGTCGTACGGGAAGCTGAAGCTTTCTTT
TRBD1	TRBV19	TRBJ1-1	.	CASSEGTGVFTEAFF	TGTGCCAGTAGTGAAGGGACAGGGGTGTTTACTGAAGCTTTCTTT
.	TRBV19	TRBJ1-2	few	CASSRGLGGGYTF	TGTGCCAGTAGTCGTGGCCTAGGAGGTGGCTACACCTTC
.	TRBV13	TRBJ1-2	once	CASSLGRGAGGYTF	TGTGCCAGCAGCTTAGGTCGGGGGGCGGGTGGCTACACCTTC
TRBD1	TRBV10-3	TRBJ1-3	.	CAISERDREGNTIYF	TGTGCCATCAGTGAGAGAGACAGGGAGGGAAACACCATATATTTT
TRBD1	TRBV6-5	TRBJ1-5	.	CATQKGGQGYQPQHF	TGTGCCACCCAGAAGGGTGGACAGGGGTATCAGCCCCAGCATTTT
TRBD2	TRBV10-3	TRBJ2-7	.	CATSLGREGHEQYF	TGTGCCACCAGCTTGGGCCGGGAGGGCCATGAGCAGTACTTC
TRBD2	TRBV18	TRBJ2-5	.	CASSPAASGQETQYF	TGTGCCAGCTCACCAGCGGCTAGCGGACAAGAGACCCAGTACTTC
.	TRBV5-1	TRBJ1-1	.	CASSLDPGMNTEAFF	TGCGCCAGCAGCTTGGATCCGGGGATGAACACTGAAGCTTTCTTT
TRBD2	TRBV7-6	TRBJ2-1	.	CASSPLGLADNEQFF	TGTGCCAGCAGCCCCCTCGGACTAGCGGACAATGAGCAGTTCTTC
.	TRBV2	TRBJ2-7	once	CASSDYREDQYF	TGTGCCAGCAGTGATTACAGGGAAGATCAGTACTTC
.	TRBV6-6	TRBJ1-1	few	CASRQGLNTEAFF	TGTGCCAGCAGACAGGGCCTGAACACTGAAGCTTTCTTT
.	TRBV6-4	TRBJ1-2	few	CASSEFPNSGYTF	TGTGCCAGCAGCGAATTTCCCAATAGTGGCTACACCTTC
TRBD1	TRBV5-5	TRBJ1-5	.	CASSFGTENQPQHF	TGTGCCAGCAGCTTTGGGACAGAGAATCAGCCCCAGCATTTT
.	TRBV7-2	TRBJ1-4	once	CASSFNNEKLFF	TGTGCCAGCAGCTTTAATAATGAAAAACTGTTTTTT
TRBD1	TRBV9	TRBJ2-5	.	CASSVRGGTGGSETQYF	TGTGCCAGCAGCGTAAGGGGGGGGACAGGGGGCTCGGAGACCCAGTACTTC
TRBD1	TRBV10-3	TRBJ2-5	.	CAISHRQGEETQYF	TGTGCCATCAGCCATCGACAGGGAGAAGAGACCCAGTACTTC
.	TRBV9	TRBJ2-7	.	CASSVGGGPTLQYF	TGTGCCAGCAGCGTAGGGGGGGGGCCTACGCTTCAGTACTTC
.	TRBV10-1	TRBJ2-2	.	CASSEGGTGELFF	TGCGCCAGCAGTGAAGGGGGAACCGGGGAGCTGTTTTTT
TRBD1	TRBV7-2	TRBJ1-5	.	CASRFDRASNQPQHF	TGTGCCAGCAGATTCGACAGGGCCAGCAATCAGCCCCAGCATTTT
.	TRBV7-6	TRBJ2-3	.	CASSFSPPDTQYF	TGTGCCAGCAGCTTCTCCCCCCCAGATACGCAGTATTTT
.	TRBV4-1	TRBJ2-7	once	CASSQEGGPARGEQYF	TGCGCCAGCAGCCAAGAAGGGGGACCTGCCCGCGGCGAGCAGTACTTC
.	TRBV27	TRBJ1-2	.	CASRPFGAGALYGYTF	TGTGCCAGCAGGCCCTTTGGGGCAGGGGCCCTCTATGGCTACACCTTC
TRBD1	TRBV25-1	TRBJ1-2	.	CASSNPGTDNYGYPF	TGTGCCAGCTCTAACCCCGGGACAGACAACTATGGCTACCCCTTC
.	TRBV9	TRBJ2-2	.	CASSVYSSGELFF	TGTGCCAGCAGCGTTTACAGTTCCGGGGAGCTGTTTTTT
TRBD2	TRBV5-1	TRBJ2-1	.	CASSITSGGGSEQFF	TGCGCCAGCAGCATAACTAGCGGGGGAGGGAGTGAGCAGTTCTTC
.	TRBV27	TRBJ1-1	.	CASSQTNPSAEAFF	TGTGCCAGCAGTCAGACCAACCCAAGCGCTGAAGCTTTCTTT
TRBD2	TRBV7-3	TRBJ2-1	.	CASSPTSSGGYEQFF	TGTGCCAGCAGCCCAACGTCTAGCGGGGGGTATGAGCAGTTCTTC
TRBD1	TRBV5-6	TRBJ2-3	.	CASSFTGQGDTQYF	TGTGCCAGCAGCTTTACCGGACAGGGGGATACGCAGTATTTT
.	TRBV19	TRBJ2-7	.	CASSIGAGTYEQYF	TGTGCCAGTAGTATCGGGGCGGGGACTTACGAGCAGTACTTC
TRBD2	TRBV6-1	TRBJ2-1	.	CASSDFLTSGTYNEQFF	TGTGCCAGCAGTGATTTTCTTACTAGCGGCACCTACAATGAGCAGTTCTTC
.	TRBV6-5	TRBJ2-1	.	CASSLKRGSYNEQFF	TGTGCCAGCAGCCTAAAACGAGGGTCCTACAATGAGCAGTTCTTC